The clone carrying this T cell receptor beta chain was seen ten or more times. Its antigen is currently unknown. The CDR3 contains 15 residues. V dropped 6 bases and J dropped 3 bases, with 18 bases sitting between them. Germline V lookup: CDR1 SGHVS, CDR2 FQNEAQ. During its preparation, the TCRbeta library received unique molecular identifiers. TCRdb reprocessed the PCR reads via MiXCR and lists one record per CDR3 protein. In the table there are about 300,000 distinct CDR3 sequences, just over 7.5% of which are singletons. The record originates from a study of T-cell reconstitution after alpha-beta-depleted transplantation in children. Points from the study as a whole: The study reportedly traced alpha-beta T cells about two months after transplant to several hundred expanded graft clones. A year had passed since transplant, and T-cell counts and diversity by then came mostly from newly produced T cells. Surviving thymic progenitors and recipient T cells were the source of high TCRbeta diversity at day 60 in some patients.

This material consisted of peripheral blood, taken 360 days after TCRalphabeta/CD19-depleted stem cell transplant. The rearrangement links TRBV7-8 to TRBJ2-7, with D unclear. This clonotype originated in a female patient aged 2-10 years who had a stem cell transplant for Fanconi anemia, so the T cells may come from the graft donor. CDR3 residues: CASSPFFGPSYEQYF. Here the CDR3 DNA reads TGTGCCAGCAGTCCATTCTTCGGGCCGAGCTACGAGCAGTACTTC.